This TCR beta chain was captured by sequencing in a study of post-analysis software for immune sequencing data. The authors incorporated unique molecular identifiers into the TCR beta cDNA libraries. TCRdb re-called the PCR reads with MiXCR, one entry per CDR3 protein. The profile shows 750,000 to 950,000 distinct CDR3 sequences, around 46% of them singletons. Overall study results and limits: The five TRBV segments detected at higher frequency in patients than in controls included TRBV5-6, TRBV5-1 and TRBV20-1. Compared against controls, patients with multiple sclerosis displayed significantly lower normalized Chao1 diversity.

Worth noting for this clonotype: No antigen is known for it.

Germline V lookup: CDR1 LGHNT, CDR2 FRNRAP. This CDR3 region has 12 residues. The chain joins TRBV12-5 to TRBJ2-5; TRBD1 or TRBD2 may be the D gene (5 bases each). The J call may be incorrect, as the DNA end agrees better with TRBJ2-7. This receptor was taken from a girl between 10 and 17 years old with multiple sclerosis. Sequencing input: blood. This CDR3 is CASGLGTHEQYF. CDR3 bases: TGTGCTAGTGGTTTAGGGACCCACGAGCAGTACTTC.